The T cell receptor beta chain described here comes from a study of T cell responses to AZD1222 COVID-19 vaccine (dated by TCRdb to the early 2020s). About the full investigation: A total of just over 230 trial participants underwent TCR sequencing, of whom more than 200 had received two doses of AZD1222 and 26 had received two doses of the MenACWY control vaccine. Trial participants were enrolled into age subgroups of 18-55, 56-69 and 70-plus years, which contained roughly 140, 27 and 60 TCR-sequenced participants, respectively. Here is what the overall study found, with its caveats: A significant rise in spike-specific TCR breadth and depth was observed after two AZD1222 doses relative to day 0 and relative to MenACWY recipients. In the small 56-69-year group, the increase in depth fell short of significance, most likely because of low power. Because no day 14 peak-response samples were available, repertoires were characterized only after the peak T cell response. Most participants were white British and females outnumbered males, and the authors suggested that clonal diversity may have been underestimated. The whole spike protein was spanned by vaccine-associated CD4 TCRs, and dominant responses were seen in regions 160-218 and 743-854. Only five to seven AZD1222 recipients were SARS-CoV-2 seropositive at baseline, limiting conclusions about previously exposed vaccinees. Nearly half of unique spike-specific TCRs reportedly recognized epitopes outside regions mutated in the B.1.351 and B.1.1.7 variants.

The CDR3 sequence holds 16 residues, the cysteine and phenylalanine included. Only the CDR3 DNA stays, 48 bases, in frame from base 1. V ends up 5 bases short and J 6 bases short, with an unmatched junction base count of 10. CDR1 and CDR2, looked up from the germline V gene (reference sequence), are LNHDA and SQIVND. For this clone: Its antigen has not been determined. Base quality data are lacking; no much larger clone is found one base away.

The time point label, as the study defines it: baseline before first vaccination. The label giving this sample's treatment or condition can be read as: meningococcal conjugate vaccine given as trial control. Vaccinee samples came from UK trials COV001 and COV002, including a single-blind randomized controlled phase 2/3 trial of AZD1222 (ChAdOx1 nCoV-19) in healthy adults. For TCRbeta chain sequencing, PBMC samples from trial participants were taken at day 0 and at day 28 after the second dose. The CDR3 regions of human TCRbeta chains were subjected to immunosequencing. The authors processed their data as follows. Repertoire TCRs were matched against a reference library of SARS-CoV-2-specific TCRs generated with the MIRA antigen-specificity platform. Breadth was defined as the fraction of unique TCRs that were SARS-CoV-2-associated. Depth was defined as the fraction of total T cells that were SARS-CoV-2-associated. Using the MIRA data, each spike-specific TCR was assigned both to the spike region to which the TCR was reactive and to a CD4 or CD8 class. Log10-transformed breadth and depth values were compared by one-way ANOVA with Sidak's multiple comparisons tests. This is the immuneACCESS table as TCRdb keeps it, with only in-frame sequences that have V and J called. A part of the clones is gone; compared with another copy, unresolved V genes explain less than half, and the rest is unexplained. V, J and clone size are taken as reported in that table, and D and trimming were inferred from the DNA itself. This sample has some 87,000 clones in its table, and about 90% of those were observed once. The ten biggest clones cover around 5% of the sample.

This material consisted of peripheral blood, taken on day 0 of MenACWY control vaccination. This receptor was taken from an adult in good health. Recombination linked TRBV19 to TRBJ1-5; the central 10 bases match TRBD1. The CDR3 protein is CASSPVDRGPPQPQHF. The bases are TGTGCCAGTAGTCCGGTAGACAGGGGGCCGCCTCAGCCCCAGCATTTT.